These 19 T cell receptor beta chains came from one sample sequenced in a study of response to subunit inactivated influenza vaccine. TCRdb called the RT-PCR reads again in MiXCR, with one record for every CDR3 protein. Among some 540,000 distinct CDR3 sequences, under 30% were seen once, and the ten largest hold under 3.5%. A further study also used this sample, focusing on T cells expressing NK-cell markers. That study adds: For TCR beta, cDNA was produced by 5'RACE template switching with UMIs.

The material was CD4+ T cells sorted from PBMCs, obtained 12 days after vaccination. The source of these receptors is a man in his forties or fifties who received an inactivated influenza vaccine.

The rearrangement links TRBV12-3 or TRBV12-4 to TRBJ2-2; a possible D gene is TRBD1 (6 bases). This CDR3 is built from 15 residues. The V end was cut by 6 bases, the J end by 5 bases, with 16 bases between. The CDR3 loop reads CASSHGQLRTGELFF. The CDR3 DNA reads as TGTGCCAGCAGCCACGGACAGCTAAGGACCGGGGAGCTGTTTTTT.

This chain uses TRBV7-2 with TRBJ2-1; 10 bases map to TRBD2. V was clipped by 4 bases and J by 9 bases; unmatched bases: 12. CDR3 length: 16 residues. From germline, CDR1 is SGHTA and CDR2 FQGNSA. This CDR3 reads CASSYYSGGPVGEQFF. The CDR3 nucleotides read TGTGCCAGCAGCTATTATAGCGGGGGGCCGGTGGGTGAGCAGTTCTTC.

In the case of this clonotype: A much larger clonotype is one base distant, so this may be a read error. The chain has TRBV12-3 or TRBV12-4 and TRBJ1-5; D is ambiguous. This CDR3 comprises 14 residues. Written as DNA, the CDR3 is TGTGCCAGCAGTTCCCCGTGGAGCAATCAGCCCCAGCCTTTT. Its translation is CASSSPWSNQPQPF.

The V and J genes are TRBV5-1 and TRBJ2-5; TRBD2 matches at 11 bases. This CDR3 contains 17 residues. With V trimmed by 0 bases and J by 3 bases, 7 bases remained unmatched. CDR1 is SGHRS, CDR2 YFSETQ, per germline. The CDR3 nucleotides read TGCGCCAGCAGCTTGGCCTTAGGGACTAGCGGTGAAGAGACCCAGTACTTC. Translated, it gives CASSLALGTSGEETQYF. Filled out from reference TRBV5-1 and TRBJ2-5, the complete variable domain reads KAGVTQTPRYLIKTRGQQVTLSCSPISGHRSVSWYQQTPGQGLQFLFEYFSETQRNKGNFPGRFSGRQFSNSRSEMNVSTLELGDSALYLCASSLALGTSGEETQYFGPGTRLLVL.

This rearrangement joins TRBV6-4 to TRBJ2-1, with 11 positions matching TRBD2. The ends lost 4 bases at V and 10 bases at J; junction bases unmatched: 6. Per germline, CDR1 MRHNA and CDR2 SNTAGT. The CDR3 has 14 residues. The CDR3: CASSASGTSGEQFF. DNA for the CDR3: TGTGCCAGCAGTGCCTCCGGGACTAGCGGCGAGCAGTTCTTC.

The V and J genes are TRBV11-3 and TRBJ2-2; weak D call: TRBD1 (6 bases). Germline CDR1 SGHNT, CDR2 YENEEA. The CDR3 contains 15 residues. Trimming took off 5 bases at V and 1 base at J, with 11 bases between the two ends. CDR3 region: CASSPSGQNTGELFF. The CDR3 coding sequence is TGTGCCAGCAGCCCGTCGGGACAGAACACCGGGGAGCTGTTTTTT.

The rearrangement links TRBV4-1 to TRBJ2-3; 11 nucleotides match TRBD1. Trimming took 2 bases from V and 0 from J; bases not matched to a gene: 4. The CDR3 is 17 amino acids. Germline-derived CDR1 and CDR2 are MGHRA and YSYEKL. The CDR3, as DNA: TGCGCCAGCAGCCAATCCGGGACAGGGGGAAGCACAGATACGCAGTATTTT. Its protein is CASSQSGTGGSTDTQYF.

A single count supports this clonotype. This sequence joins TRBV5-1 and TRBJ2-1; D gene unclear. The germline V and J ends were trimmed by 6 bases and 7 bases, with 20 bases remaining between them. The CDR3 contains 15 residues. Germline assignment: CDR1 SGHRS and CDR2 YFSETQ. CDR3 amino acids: CASTTAPTTWNEQFF. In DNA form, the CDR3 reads TGCGCCAGCACCACCGCCCCTACTACTTGGAATGAGCAGTTCTTC.

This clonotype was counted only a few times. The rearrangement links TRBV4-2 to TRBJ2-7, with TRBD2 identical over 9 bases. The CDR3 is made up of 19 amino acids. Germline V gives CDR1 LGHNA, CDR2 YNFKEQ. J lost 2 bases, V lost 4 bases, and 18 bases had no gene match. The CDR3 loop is CASSLRPLAGAIRPYEQYF. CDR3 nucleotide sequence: TGTGCCAGCAGCCTACGACCTTTAGCGGGAGCAATCAGACCCTACGAGCAGTACTTC.

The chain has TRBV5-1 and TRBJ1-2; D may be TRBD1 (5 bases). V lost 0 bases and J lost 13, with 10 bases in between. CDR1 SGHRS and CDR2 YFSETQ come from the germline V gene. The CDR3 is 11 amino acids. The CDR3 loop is CASSLGQQFTF. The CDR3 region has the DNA TGCGCCAGCAGCTTGGGACAGCAGTTCACCTTC.

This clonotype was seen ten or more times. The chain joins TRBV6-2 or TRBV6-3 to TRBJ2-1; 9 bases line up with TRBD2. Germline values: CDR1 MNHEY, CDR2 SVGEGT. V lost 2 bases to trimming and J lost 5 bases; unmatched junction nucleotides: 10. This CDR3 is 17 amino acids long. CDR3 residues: CASSYRRGGLQNNEQFF. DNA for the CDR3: TGTGCCAGCAGTTACCGGCGGGGGGGCCTACAAAACAATGAGCAGTTCTTC.

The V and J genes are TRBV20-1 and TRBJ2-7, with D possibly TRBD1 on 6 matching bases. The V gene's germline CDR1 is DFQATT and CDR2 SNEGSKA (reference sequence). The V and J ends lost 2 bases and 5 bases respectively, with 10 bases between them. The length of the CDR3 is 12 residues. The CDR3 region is CSARQGTDEQYF. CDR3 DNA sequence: TGCAGTGCTAGACAGGGGACCGACGAGCAGTACTTC.

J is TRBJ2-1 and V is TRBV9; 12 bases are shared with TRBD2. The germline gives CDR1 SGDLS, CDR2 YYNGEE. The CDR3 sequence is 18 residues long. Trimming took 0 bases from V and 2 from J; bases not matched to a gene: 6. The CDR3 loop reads CASSVAQPSGGAYNEQFF. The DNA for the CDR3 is TGTGCCAGCAGCGTAGCTCAGCCTAGCGGGGGGGCCTACAATGAGCAGTTCTTC.

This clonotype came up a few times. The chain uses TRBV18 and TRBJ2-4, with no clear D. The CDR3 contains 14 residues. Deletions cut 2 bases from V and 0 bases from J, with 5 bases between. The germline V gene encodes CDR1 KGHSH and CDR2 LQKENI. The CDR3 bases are TGTGCCAGCTCACCAGGTGTAGCCAAAAACATTCAGTACTTC. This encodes CASSPGVAKNIQYF.

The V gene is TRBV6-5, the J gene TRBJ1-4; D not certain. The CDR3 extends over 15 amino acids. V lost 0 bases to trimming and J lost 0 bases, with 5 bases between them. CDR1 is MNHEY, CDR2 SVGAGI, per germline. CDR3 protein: CASSYSKTTNEKLFF. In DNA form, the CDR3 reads TGTGCCAGCAGTTACTCGAAGACAACTAATGAAAAACTGTTTTTT.

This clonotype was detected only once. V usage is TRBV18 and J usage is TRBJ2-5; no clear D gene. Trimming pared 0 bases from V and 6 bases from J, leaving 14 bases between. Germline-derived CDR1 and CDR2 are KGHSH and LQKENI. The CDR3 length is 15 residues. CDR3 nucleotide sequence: TGTGCCAGCTCACCACCGGGAATCAGTCGAAAGACCCAGTACTTC. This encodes CASSPPGISRKTQYF. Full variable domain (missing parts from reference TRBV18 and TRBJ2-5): NAGVMQNPRHLVRRRGQEARLRCSPMKGHSHVYWYRQLPEEGLKFMVYLQKENIIDESGMPKERFSAEFPKEGPSILRIQQVVRGDSAAYFCASSPPGISRKTQYFGPGTRLLVL.

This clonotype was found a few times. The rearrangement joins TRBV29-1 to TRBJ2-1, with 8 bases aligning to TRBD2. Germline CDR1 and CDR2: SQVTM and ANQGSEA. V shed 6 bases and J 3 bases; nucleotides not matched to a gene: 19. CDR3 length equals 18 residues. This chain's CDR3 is CSVGGARGSLRDYNEQFF. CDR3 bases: TGCAGCGTCGGGGGGGCTAGGGGGAGTCTCCGGGACTACAATGAGCAGTTCTTC.

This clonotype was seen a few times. The CDR3 loop reads CASSRGTGVQETQYF. In DNA, the CDR3 is TGTGCCAGCAGCCGAGGGACAGGGGTGCAAGAGACCCAGTACTTC. The J gene is TRBJ2-5, the V gene TRBV7-2; 10 bases line up with TRBD1. V lost 5 bases and J lost 2; bases outside the gene matches: 5. Germline V lookup: CDR1 SGHTA, CDR2 FQGNSA. This CDR3 region has 15 residues.

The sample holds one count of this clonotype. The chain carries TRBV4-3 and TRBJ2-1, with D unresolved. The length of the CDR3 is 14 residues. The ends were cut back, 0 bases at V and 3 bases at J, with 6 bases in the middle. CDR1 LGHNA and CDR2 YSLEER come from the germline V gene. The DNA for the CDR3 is TGCGCCAGCAGCCAAGATTCGAGCTACAATGAGCAGTTCTTC. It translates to CASSQDSSYNEQFF.